Below are 18 T cell receptor beta chains sequenced from a single sample in a study of lymphopenia after photon versus proton radiotherapy. Clones were sequenced by immunoSEQ multiplex PCR, and TCRdb holds only the in-frame ones, with some missing. Here the sample spans more than 70,000 clones, around 83% being singletons. Here the sequenced sample was peripheral blood, taken from a patient treated with proton-based radiotherapy. Receptor source: a man aged 60-69 years with pancreatic cancer.

The chain carries TRBV13 and TRBJ2-1; weak D call: TRBD1 (6 bases). Trimming took 8 bases from V and 0 from J, leaving 20 bases between them. The CDR3 length is 17 residues. CDR1 is PRHDT, CDR2 FYEKMQ, per germline (reference sequence). This chain's CDR3 is CASQGIVGTSSYNEQFF. DNA of the CDR3: TGTGCCAGCCAGGGGATTGTTGGTACTAGCTCCTACAATGAGCAGTTCTTC.

The V and J genes are TRBV5-6 and TRBJ2-3; perhaps TRBD2 as D (6 bases). The V gene's germline CDR1 is SGHDT and CDR2 YYEEEE. The CDR3 consists of 15 residues. The V end lost 5 bases, the J end lost 4 bases, and 17 bases lay between the germline ends. CDR3 in DNA: TGTGCCAGCAGTCCCGACGGGAGAGGGGCAGATACGCAGTATTTT. Encoded protein: CASSPDGRGADTQYF.

This chain uses TRBV6-1 with TRBJ2-1; D remains unclear. V lost 1 base, J lost 0 bases, and 7 bases lay in between. Germline assignment: CDR1 MNHNS and CDR2 SASEGT. The CDR3 extends over 15 amino acids. CDR3 residues: CASSEERSSYNEQFF. In DNA, the CDR3 is TGTGCCAGCAGTGAAGAGAGGAGCTCCTACAATGAGCAGTTCTTC.

The rearrangement joins TRBV29-1 to TRBJ2-5, with D perhaps matching TRBD2 (5 bases). V was pared by 4 bases and J by 1 base, with 10 bases between. Germline CDR1 SQVTM, CDR2 ANQGSEA. The CDR3 has 13 residues. In nucleotides, the CDR3 is TGCAGCGTTGGGCGGGCCAGCCAAGAGACCCAGTACTTC. Amino acid sequence: CSVGRASQETQYF.

The rearrangement links TRBV7-2 to TRBJ2-1; 15 nucleotides line up with TRBD2. From germline, CDR1 is SGHTA and CDR2 FQGNSA. V shed 0 bases and J 4 bases; nucleotides not matched to a gene: 4. This CDR3 is 18 amino acids long. The CDR3 bases are TGTGCCAGCAGCTTAGCGAGGACTAGCGGGAGGGGTTACAATGAGCAGTTCTTC. As protein: CASSLARTSGRGYNEQFF.

The chain carries TRBV5-1 and TRBJ1-1; the D is unclear. Per the germline V gene, CDR1 is SGHRS and CDR2 is YFSETQ. Trimming removed 0 bases at V and 0 bases at J, with 9 bases between. The CDR3 loop spans 15 amino acids. The CDR3: CASSLAYGLNTEAFF. Here the CDR3 DNA reads TGCGCCAGCAGCTTGGCCTACGGACTGAACACTGAAGCTTTCTTT.

This chain connects TRBV5-8 to TRBJ2-7; 7 nucleotides line up with TRBD2. CDR1 and CDR2 from the germline V gene are SGHTS and YDEGEE. The CDR3 contains 15 residues. After removal of 3 bases from V and 4 bases from J, the junction contained 10 bases not matched to a gene. CDR3 loop: CASSSERLAVYEQYF. The CDR3 DNA sequence: TGTGCCAGCAGCTCTGAAAGACTAGCTGTTTACGAGCAGTACTTC. Full variable domain (remainder filled in from reference TRBV5-8 and TRBJ2-7): EAGVTQSPTHLIKTRGQQATLRCSPISGHTSVYWYQQALGLGLQFLLWYDEGEERNRGNFPPRFSGRQFPNYSSELNVNALELEDSALYLCASSSERLAVYEQYFGPGTRLTVT.

This chain joins TRBV28 and TRBJ2-1; 13 nucleotides match TRBD2. CDR3 size: 15 residues. V was clipped by 5 bases and J by 4 bases; unmatched bases: 2. Looked up from germline, CDR1 is MDHEN and CDR2 is SYDVKM. For the CDR3, the DNA is TGTGCCAGCAGTCGGACTAGCGGGAGTTACAATGAGCAGTTCTTC. Its translation: CASSRTSGSYNEQFF.

This chain links TRBV6-6 with TRBJ2-7; TRBD1 might be the D (6 bases). The CDR3 loop spans 13 amino acids. V dropped 7 bases and J dropped 3 bases, with 13 bases sitting between them. From germline, CDR1 is MNHNY and CDR2 SVGAGI (reference sequence). The CDR3 region has the DNA TGTGCCAGCAATGGGGGCAATATCTACGAGCAGTACTTC. Translation: CASNGGNIYEQYF.

The chain links TRBV18 to TRBJ2-7; 8 bases fit TRBD1. V was clipped by 2 bases and J by 6 bases; unmatched bases: 15. The CDR3 loop spans 17 amino acids. The V gene's germline CDR1 is KGHSH and CDR2 LQKENI. CDR3 in amino acids: CASSPMVSGGGVFEQYF. CDR3 in DNA: TGTGCCAGCTCACCAATGGTCTCAGGGGGCGGTGTTTTCGAGCAGTACTTC.

V gene TRBV7-9 combines with J gene TRBJ2-7, with D perhaps matching TRBD2 (5 bases). This CDR3 is built from 14 residues. V was clipped by 5 bases and J by 1 base, with 12 bases between them. Germline V gene lookup returns CDR1 SEHNR and CDR2 FQNEAQ (reference sequence). The CDR3 DNA reads as TGTGCCAGCAGCACCCGGGGTGGATCCTACGAGCAGTACTTC. This sequence encodes CASSTRGGSYEQYF.

The table lists this clone with a count of one. This chain joins TRBV29-1 and TRBJ1-1; D uncertain. Germline V gives CDR1 SQVTM, CDR2 ANQGSEA. CDR3 length: 14 residues. V lost 1 base and J lost 4, with 13 bases in between. CDR3 coding DNA: TGCAGCGTTGAAGGTTGGAGGGCGAGCACTGAAGCTTTCTTT. As protein: CSVEGWRASTEAFF. The variable domain in full, with the rest retrieved from reference TRBV29-1 and TRBJ1-1, is SAVISQKPSRDICQRGTSLTIQCQVDSQVTMMFWYRQQPGQSLTLIATANQGSEATYESGFVIDKFPISRPNLTFSTLTVSNMSPEDSSIYLCSVEGWRASTEAFFGQGTRLTVV.

The chain links TRBV4-1 to TRBJ2-7, with TRBD2 matching over 10 bases. The germline V gene has CDR1 MGHRA and CDR2 YSYEKL. This CDR3 has 21 amino acids. The junction had 17 bases not matched to a gene; V was cut back by 0 bases and J by 0 bases. The CDR3 is CASSQEAVSASGSPSSYEQYF. The CDR3 DNA follows: TGCGCCAGCAGCCAAGAAGCCGTTTCGGCTAGCGGGAGTCCGAGCTCCTACGAGCAGTACTTC.

This chain uses TRBV2 with TRBJ2-5; 8 nucleotides match TRBD1. V shed 6 bases, J shed 5 bases, and the junction held 2 bases outside the gene matches. Per germline, CDR1 SNHLY and CDR2 FYNNEI. This CDR3 contains 12 residues. This chain's CDR3 is CASRDRGETQYF. DNA of the CDR3: TGTGCCAGCAGAGACAGGGGTGAGACCCAGTACTTC.

This sequence joins TRBV28 and TRBJ1-5, with D hard to call. V lost 6 bases to trimming and J lost 1 base, with 13 bases between them. Germline V CDR1 and CDR2: MDHEN, SYDVKM. This CDR3 spans 15 amino acids. The CDR3 DNA follows: TGTGCCAGCAGCCCGATTCGTCGGAGCAATCAGCCCCAGCATTTT. Protein: CASSPIRRSNQPQHF.

This clone was seen only once. This sequence joins TRBV28 and TRBJ1-1; 9 bases match TRBD1. The germline CDR1 and CDR2 sequences are MDHEN and SYDVKM. The V gene end was trimmed by 7 bases and the J gene end by 3 bases; junction bases not matched to a gene: 9. The CDR3 has 15 amino acids. The CDR3 region is CASTPSDRGYTEAFF. DNA of the CDR3: TGTGCCAGCACCCCGAGCGACAGGGGGTACACTGAAGCTTTCTTT.

This clone occurred a few times. The chain combines TRBV15 with TRBJ1-5, with D unresolved. The CDR3 is 12 amino acids. Per the germline V gene, CDR1 is LNHNV and CDR2 is YYDKDF (reference sequence). Trimming left V 6 bases short and J 5 bases short, with 8 bases between. In DNA form, the CDR3 reads TGTGCCACCAGTGCCCGCTATCAGCCCCAGCATTTT. Translation gives CATSARYQPQHF.

This clone occurred a few times. The chain has TRBV20-1 and TRBJ2-5; no clear D. Germline lookup yields CDR1 DFQATT and CDR2 SNEGSKA (reference sequence). The CDR3 spans 10 residues. V gave up 3 bases and J gave up 5 bases, with 4 bases separating them. CDR3 bases: TGCAGTGCTAGGAGGGAGACCCAGTACTTC. Translating gives CSARRETQYF.